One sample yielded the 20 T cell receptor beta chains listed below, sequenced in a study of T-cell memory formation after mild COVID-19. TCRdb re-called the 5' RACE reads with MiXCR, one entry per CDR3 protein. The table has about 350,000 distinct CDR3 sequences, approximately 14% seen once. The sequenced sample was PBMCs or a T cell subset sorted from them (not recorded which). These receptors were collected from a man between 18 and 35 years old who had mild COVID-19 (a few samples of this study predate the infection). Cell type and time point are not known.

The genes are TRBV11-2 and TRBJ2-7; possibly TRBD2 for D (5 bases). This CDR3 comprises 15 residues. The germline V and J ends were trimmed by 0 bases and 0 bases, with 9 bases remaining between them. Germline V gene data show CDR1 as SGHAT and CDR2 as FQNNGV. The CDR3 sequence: CASSLDFRGSYEQYV. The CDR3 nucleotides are TGTGCCAGCAGCTTAGATTTTCGGGGCTCCTACGAGCAGTACGTC.

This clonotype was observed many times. The CDR3 DNA follows: TGTGCCAGCAGCCCCCGGGGGGGGGGCCTTAACTATGGCTACACCTTC. This translates into CASSPRGGGLNYGYTF. V and J are TRBV6-6 and TRBJ1-2; possible D gene TRBD1, 6 bases. V dropped 6 bases and J dropped 1 base, with 18 bases sitting between them. There are 16 residues in the CDR3. Per germline, CDR1 MNHNY and CDR2 SVGAGI (reference sequence).

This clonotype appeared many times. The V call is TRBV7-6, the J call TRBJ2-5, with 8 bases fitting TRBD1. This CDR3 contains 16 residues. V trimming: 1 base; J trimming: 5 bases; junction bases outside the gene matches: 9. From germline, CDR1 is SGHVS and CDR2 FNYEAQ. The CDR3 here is CASSLESQGAGETQYF. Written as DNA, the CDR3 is TGTGCCAGCAGCTTAGAATCCCAGGGGGCTGGGGAGACCCAGTACTTC.

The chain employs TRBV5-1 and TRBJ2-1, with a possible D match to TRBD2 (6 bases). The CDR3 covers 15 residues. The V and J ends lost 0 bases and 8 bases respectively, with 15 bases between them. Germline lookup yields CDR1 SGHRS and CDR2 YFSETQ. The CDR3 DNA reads TGCGCCAGCAGCTTGGTGGGGGAGGTTGTGGATGAGCAGTTCTTC. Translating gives CASSLVGEVVDEQFF.

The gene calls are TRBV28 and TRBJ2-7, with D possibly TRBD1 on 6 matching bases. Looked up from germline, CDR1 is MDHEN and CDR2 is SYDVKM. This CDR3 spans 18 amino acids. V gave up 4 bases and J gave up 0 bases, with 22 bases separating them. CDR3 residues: CASSSLTPDRPSSYEQYF. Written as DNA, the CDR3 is TGTGCCAGCAGTTCCCTGACTCCTGACAGGCCGAGCTCCTACGAGCAGTACTTC.

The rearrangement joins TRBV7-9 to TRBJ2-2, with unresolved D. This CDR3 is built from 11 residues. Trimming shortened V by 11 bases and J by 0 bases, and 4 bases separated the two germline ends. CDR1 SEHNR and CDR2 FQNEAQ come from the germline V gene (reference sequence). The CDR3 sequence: CAGANTGELFF. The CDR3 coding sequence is TGTGCCGGAGCGAACACCGGGGAGCTGTTTTTT.

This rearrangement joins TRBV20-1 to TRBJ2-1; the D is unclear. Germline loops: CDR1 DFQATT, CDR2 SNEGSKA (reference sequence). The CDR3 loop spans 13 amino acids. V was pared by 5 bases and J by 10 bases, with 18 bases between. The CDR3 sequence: CSAGPSYGDEQFF. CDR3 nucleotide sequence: TGCAGTGCTGGACCCTCCTACGGAGACGAGCAGTTCTTC.

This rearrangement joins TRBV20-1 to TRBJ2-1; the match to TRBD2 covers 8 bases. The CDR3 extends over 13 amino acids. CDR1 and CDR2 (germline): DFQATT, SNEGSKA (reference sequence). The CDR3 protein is CSETSGVNNEQFF. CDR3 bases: TGCAGCGAAACTAGCGGAGTAAACAATGAGCAGTTCTTC.

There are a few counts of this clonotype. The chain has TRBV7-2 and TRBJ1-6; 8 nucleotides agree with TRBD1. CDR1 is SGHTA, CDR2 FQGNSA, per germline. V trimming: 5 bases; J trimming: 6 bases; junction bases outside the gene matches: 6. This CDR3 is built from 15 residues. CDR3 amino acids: CASSLRQGTNSPLHF. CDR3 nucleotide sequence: TGTGCCAGCAGCCTTCGACAGGGGACTAATTCACCCCTCCACTTT.

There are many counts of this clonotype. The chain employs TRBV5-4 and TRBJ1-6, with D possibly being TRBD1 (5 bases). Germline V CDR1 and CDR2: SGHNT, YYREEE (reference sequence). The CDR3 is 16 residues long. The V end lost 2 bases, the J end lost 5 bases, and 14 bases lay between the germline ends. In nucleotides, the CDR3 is TGTGCCAGCAGCTTATTTGGGGCCCGGAATAATTCACCCCTCCACTTT. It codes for CASSLFGARNNSPLHF.

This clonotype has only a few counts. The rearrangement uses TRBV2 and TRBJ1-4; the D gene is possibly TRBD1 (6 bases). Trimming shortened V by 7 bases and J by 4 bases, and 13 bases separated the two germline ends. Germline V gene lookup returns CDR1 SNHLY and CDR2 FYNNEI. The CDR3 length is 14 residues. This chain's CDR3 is CASIRQAYNEKLFF. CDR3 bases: TGTGCCAGCATAAGACAGGCTTATAATGAAAAACTGTTTTTT.

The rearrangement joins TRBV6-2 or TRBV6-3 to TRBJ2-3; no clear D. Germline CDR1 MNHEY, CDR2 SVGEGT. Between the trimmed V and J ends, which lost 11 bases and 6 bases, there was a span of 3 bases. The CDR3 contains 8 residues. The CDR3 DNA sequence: TGTGCCGGGGATACGCAGTATTTT. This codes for CAGDTQYF.

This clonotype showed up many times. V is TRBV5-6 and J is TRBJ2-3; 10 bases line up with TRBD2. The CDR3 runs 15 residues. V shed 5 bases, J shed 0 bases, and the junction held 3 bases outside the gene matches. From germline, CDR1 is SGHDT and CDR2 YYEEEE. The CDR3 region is CASRIAGGSTDTQYF. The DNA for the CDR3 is TGTGCCAGCAGAATAGCGGGGGGCAGCACAGATACGCAGTATTTT.

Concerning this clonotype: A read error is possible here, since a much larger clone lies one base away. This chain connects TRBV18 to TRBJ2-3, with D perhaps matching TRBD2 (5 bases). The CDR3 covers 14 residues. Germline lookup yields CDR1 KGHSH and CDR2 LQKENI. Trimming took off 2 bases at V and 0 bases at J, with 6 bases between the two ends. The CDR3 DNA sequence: TGTGCCAGCTCACCATGGACTAGCACAGATACGCAGTATTTT. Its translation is CASSPWTSTDTQYF.

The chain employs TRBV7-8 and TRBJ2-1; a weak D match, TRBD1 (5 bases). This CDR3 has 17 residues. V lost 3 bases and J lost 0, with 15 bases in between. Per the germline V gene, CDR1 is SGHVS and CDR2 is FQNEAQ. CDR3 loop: CASSFGWGGSSYNEQFF. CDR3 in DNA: TGTGCCAGCAGCTTCGGGTGGGGCGGAAGCTCCTACAATGAGCAGTTCTTC.

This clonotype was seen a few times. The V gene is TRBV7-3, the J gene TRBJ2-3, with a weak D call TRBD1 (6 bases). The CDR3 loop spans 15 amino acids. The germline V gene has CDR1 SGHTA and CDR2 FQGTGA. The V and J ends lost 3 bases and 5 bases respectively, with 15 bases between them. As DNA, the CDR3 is TGTGCCAGCAGCTTCTTACCAGGGGCCGGAGATACGCAGTATTTT. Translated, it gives CASSFLPGAGDTQYF.

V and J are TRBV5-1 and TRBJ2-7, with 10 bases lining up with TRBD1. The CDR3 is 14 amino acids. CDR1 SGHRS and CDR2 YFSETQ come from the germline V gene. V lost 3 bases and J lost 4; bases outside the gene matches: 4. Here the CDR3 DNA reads TGCGCCAGCAGCTCCGGGACAGGGGAATACGAGCAGTACGTC. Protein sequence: CASSSGTGEYEQYV.

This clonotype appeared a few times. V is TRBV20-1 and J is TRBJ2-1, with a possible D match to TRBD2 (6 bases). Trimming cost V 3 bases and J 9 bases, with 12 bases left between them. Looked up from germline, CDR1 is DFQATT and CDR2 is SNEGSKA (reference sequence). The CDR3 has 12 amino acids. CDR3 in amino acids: CSASGGRPEQFF. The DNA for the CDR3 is TGCAGTGCTAGCGGGGGACGGCCTGAGCAGTTCTTC.

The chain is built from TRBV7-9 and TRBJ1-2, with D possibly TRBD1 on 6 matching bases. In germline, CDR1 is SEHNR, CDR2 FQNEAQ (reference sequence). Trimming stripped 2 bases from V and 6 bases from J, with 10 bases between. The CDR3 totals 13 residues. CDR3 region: CASSLPPGDGYTF. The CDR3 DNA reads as TGTGCCAGCAGCTTACCGCCAGGGGATGGCTACACCTTC.

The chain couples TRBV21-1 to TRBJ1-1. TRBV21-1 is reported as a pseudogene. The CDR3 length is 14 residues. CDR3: CASSKMQGGTEAFF. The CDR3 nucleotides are TGTGCCAGCAGCAAAATGCAGGGAGGCACTGAAGCTTTCTTT.